The T cell receptor delta chain described here comes from a study of Vδ1+ human thymocytes. Overall study findings and caveats: In the thymus, TRG and TRD repertoires looked highly polyclonal with Gaussian CDR3 lengths. TRG sequences recurred across donors, whereas TRD sequences stayed essentially private. Around a fifth of thymic delta-chain sequences were Vdelta2, with few Vdelta3, unlike blood Vdelta1+ controls.

This clone was detected a few times. Antigen specificity is unknown. The template was reverse-transcribed extracted RNA. Pooled V-gene forward primers with one constant-region reverse primer generated the CDR3 amplicons by multiplex PCR. TCRdb re-called the multiplex PCR reads through CATT. This sample has 50,000 to 75,000 delta-chain clones, with roughly 16% found just once. The sorted cells were CD3+ Vdelta1+ Vdelta2- thymocytes from alphabeta-depleted thymus. Purity of the sorted Vdelta1+ thymocytes ranged from roughly 98% to 99.6%. This CDR3 spans 19 amino acids. With 2 bases clipped from V and 0 bases from J, the junction kept 12 bases outside the gene matches. Germline-derived CDR1 and CDR2 are TSWWSYY and QGS.

This clonotype was obtained from a girl under three years old who had congenital heart surgery. The chain employs TRDV1 and TRDJ1; 10 bases are a match to TRDD3. Sequencing used Vdelta1+ gamma-delta thymocytes from the thymus. Specified subset: FACS-sorted CD3+ TCRalphabeta- TCRVdelta1+ TCRVdelta2- thymocytes. This chain's CDR3 is CALGERSAGGYANTDKLIF. The CDR3 region has the DNA TGTGCTCTTGGGGAAAGGTCCGCCGGGGGATACGCGAACACCGATAAACTCATCTTT.